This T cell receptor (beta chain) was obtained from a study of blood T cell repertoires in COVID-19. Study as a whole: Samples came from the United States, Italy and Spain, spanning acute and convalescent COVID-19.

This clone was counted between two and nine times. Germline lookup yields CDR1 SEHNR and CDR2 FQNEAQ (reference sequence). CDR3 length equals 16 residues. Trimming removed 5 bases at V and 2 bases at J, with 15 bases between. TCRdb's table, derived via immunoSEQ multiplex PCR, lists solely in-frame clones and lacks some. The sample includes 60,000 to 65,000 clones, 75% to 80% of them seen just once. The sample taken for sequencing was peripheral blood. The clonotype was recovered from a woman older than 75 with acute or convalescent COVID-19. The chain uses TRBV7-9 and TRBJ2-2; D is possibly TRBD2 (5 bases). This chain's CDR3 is CASSQPAGDNTGELFF. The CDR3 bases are TGTGCCAGCAGCCAGCCTGCGGGCGACAACACCGGGGAGCTGTTTTTT.